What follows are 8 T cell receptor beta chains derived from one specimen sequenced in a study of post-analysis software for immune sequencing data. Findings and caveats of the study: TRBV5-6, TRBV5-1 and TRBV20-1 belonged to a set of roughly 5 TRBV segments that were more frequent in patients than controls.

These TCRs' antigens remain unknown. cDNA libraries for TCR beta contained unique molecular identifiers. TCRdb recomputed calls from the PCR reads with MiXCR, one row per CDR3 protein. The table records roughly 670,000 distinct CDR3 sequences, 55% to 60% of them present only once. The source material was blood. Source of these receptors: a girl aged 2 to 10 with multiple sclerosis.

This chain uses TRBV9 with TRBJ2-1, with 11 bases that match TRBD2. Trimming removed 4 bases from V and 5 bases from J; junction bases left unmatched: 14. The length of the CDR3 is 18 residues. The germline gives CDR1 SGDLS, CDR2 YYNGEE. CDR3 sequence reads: CASSPRQGTSGADNEQFF. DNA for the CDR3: TGTGCCAGCAGCCCACGCCAAGGGACTAGCGGAGCCGACAATGAGCAGTTCTTC.

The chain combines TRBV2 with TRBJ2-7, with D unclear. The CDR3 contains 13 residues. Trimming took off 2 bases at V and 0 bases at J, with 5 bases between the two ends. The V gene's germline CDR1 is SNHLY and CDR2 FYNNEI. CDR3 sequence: CASSELDSYEQYF. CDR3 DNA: TGTGCCAGCAGTGAACTCGACTCCTACGAGCAGTACTTC. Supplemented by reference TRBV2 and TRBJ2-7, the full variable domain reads EPEVTQTPSHQVTQMGQEVILRCVPISNHLYFYWYRQILGQKVEFLVSFYNNEISEKSEIFDDQFSVERPDGSNFTLKIRSTKLEDSAMYFCASSELDSYEQYFGPGTRLTVT.

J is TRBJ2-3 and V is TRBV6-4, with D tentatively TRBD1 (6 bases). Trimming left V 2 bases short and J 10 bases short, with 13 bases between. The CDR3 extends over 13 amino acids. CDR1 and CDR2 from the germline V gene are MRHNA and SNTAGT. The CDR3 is CASSDGGGLSQYF. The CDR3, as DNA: TGTGCCAGCAGTGACGGTGGGGGCCTATCGCAGTATTTT.

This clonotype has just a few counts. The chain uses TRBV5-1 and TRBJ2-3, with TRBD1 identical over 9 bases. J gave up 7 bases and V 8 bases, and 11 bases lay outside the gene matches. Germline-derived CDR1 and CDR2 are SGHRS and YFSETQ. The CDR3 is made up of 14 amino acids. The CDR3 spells CASSKGQGVNTQYF. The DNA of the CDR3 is TGCGCCAGTAGTAAGGGACAGGGAGTAAATACGCAGTATTTT.

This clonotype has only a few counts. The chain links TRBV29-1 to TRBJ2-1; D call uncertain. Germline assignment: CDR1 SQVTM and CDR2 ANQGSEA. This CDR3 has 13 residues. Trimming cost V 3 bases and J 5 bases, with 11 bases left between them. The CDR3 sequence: CSVEGNPDNEQFF. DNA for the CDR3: TGCAGCGTTGAGGGGAACCCTGACAATGAGCAGTTCTTC.

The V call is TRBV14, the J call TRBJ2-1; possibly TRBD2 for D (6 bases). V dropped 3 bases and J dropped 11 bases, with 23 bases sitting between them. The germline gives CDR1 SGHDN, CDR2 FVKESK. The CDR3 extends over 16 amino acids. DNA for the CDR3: TGTGCCAGCAGCCACGTTTCGGGACTGTCCCCTAGGAAGCAGTTCTTC. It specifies CASSHVSGLSPRKQFF. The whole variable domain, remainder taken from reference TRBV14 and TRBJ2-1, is EAGVTQFPSHSVIEKGQTVTLRCDPISGHDNLYWYRRVMGKEIKFLLHFVKESKQDESGMPNNRFLAERTGGTYSTLKVQPAELEDSGVYFCASSHVSGLSPRKQFFGPGTRLTVL.

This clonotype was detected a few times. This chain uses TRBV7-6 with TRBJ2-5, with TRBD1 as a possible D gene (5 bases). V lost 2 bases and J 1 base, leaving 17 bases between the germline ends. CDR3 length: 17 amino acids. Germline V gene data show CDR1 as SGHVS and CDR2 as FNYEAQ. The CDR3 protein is CASSLFYGREFQETQYF. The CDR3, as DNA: TGTGCCAGCAGCTTATTCTATGGCAGGGAATTCCAAGAGACCCAGTACTTC.

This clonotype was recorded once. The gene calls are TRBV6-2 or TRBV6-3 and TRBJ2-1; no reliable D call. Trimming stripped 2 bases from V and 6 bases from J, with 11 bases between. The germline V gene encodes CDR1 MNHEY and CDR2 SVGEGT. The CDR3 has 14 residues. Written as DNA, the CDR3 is TGTGCCAGCAGTTACGTGGGTATCGGCAATGAGCAGTTCTTC. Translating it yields CASSYVGIGNEQFF.